The TCR beta chain described here comes from a study of cytomegalovirus exposure and HLA in healthy donors (dated by TCRdb to about 2017). For context, the study as a whole: In an earlier analysis of roughly 500 of the donors, approximately 260 Gb of sequence data and approximately 120 million unique TCR beta sequences from about 190 million T cells were reported. A later genetic analysis took genome-wide SNP genotypes for about three fifths of the 666 donors and used that subset as a discovery cohort. Donor age, sex, ethnicity and CMV serostatus were compiled alongside the repertoire data. An early release covering 550 to 650 HLA-typed donors comprised about 300 gigabases of sequencing data and about 90 million unique TCR sequences. In an earlier analysis of roughly 600 of the donors, high-throughput TCR beta sequencing was used to judge whether each TCR beta V gene segment behaved as functional or pseudogenic. A later analysis re-examined previously published TCR beta repertoires from 610 or so donors and added high-resolution HLA genotyping to investigate patterns of TCR occurrence. In the later analysis, no new phenotypic data were used to find candidate immune exposures; instead, reliance was placed on TCR beta sequences and their occurrence across donors. Several DR-DQ haplotypes were handled as single units for association and clustering because linkage in the cohort was strong. On average, roughly 250,000 unique TCR beta nucleotide sequences were sequenced per donor among about 400 genotyped donors of the cohort, with roughly 20% of those sequences being non-productive. The study was designed to test whether signatures of past pathogen exposure could be identified by cataloging public T cell receptors. The study used immunosequencing to profile the T cell repertoires of approximately 640 subjects and linked those repertoires to cytomegalovirus serostatus. All discovery cohort repertoires had been generated using a single sequencing platform. High-throughput TCR immunosequencing, statistical association of individual TCRs with disease status, and machine learning were combined to predict cytomegalovirus infection status. A separate validation cohort of about 110 different subjects was used in addition to the roughly 640-subject first cohort. HLA typing included class I and class II loci at four-digit resolution. Typing coverage varied by locus: roughly 629-630 donors for A, B, C, DRB1 and DQB1; 522 for DQA1; about 600 for DPA1; 450 to 480 for DPB1. The genetic ancestry cluster associated with self-reported Caucasian donors included roughly 84% of the roughly 390 genotyped donors.

Germline trimming: 5 bases from V, 2 bases from J; junction bases outside gene matches: 7. Looking up the germline V gene yields CDR1 SGHDT and CDR2 YYEEEE. From the cysteine up to the phenylalanine, the CDR3 has a length of 16 residues. Only the CDR3 DNA stays, 48 bases, in frame from base 1. Library creation used the immunoSEQ multiplex PCR assay. A mixture of 60 forward primers for TCR Vbeta segments and 13 reverse primers for TCR Jbeta segments was used in the multiplex PCR. The CDR3 region of rearranged TCR beta genes was amplified from genomic DNA by a multiplex PCR assay. The Illumina HiSeq System was used to sequence the amplified TCR beta libraries as 87-base-pair reads. The original methods were these. A later analysis tallied 75 million to 95 million unique TCR beta chains across the 650 to 750 repertoires, and around 10 million of those chains were shared by two or more donors. Raw reads were error-corrected and collapsed into unique sequences with a nearest-neighbor algorithm that merged closely related sequences to remove PCR and sequencing errors. V, D and J gene segments were assigned by aligning CDR3 sequences to IMGT reference sequences. For a sequence to be retained, a match of at least six nucleotides was required to both a V gene segment and a J gene segment. Rearrangements were called productive when the CDR3 lacked stop codons and stayed in frame with V and J; all others were non-productive. Following IMGT convention, CDR3 was defined as the stretch from the second conserved V-encoded cysteine to the conserved J-encoded phenylalanine. Sequences without an unambiguous match to a single V gene segment were excluded from the earlier analysis of approximately 600 of the donors. In an earlier analysis of approximately 590 of the donors, V segments were called functional above 56.7% productive rearrangements and were called segregating when the between-donor standard deviation exceeded 5%. A statistical classification framework was built to diagnose cytomegalovirus status from the catalog of TCR beta chain sequences. In a later analysis, TCR nucleotide sequences were compared against IMGT/GENE-DB human TR gene sequences so that V and J genes could be assigned. A later analysis assigned CDR3 sequences and most-parsimonious VDJ recombination scenarios with the TCRdist pipeline. A later analysis defined each TCR beta chain by its CDR3 amino acid sequence plus V-gene family, and excluded reads lacking a unique V-gene family. To address suspected cross-contamination and a sequencing artifact, a later analysis removed approximately 600 highly shared, low-generation-probability nucleotide sequences. In a later analysis, a clonal expansion index was calculated for each public chain from normalized within-repertoire ranks of inferred template counts. A later analysis computed generation probabilities with a VDJ recombination model fitted to out-of-frame rearrangements, and checked the results against IGoR. A later analysis scored TCR-TCR, TCR-HLA and TCR-CMV co-occurrence with hypergeometric tests, applying a repertoire-size bias correction to TCR pairs. False discovery rates were estimated in a later analysis by permuting HLA or CMV assignments 20 times. A later analysis grouped co-occurring TCRs with DBSCAN, adding TCRdist sequence similarity when clustering within HLA-allele-positive subsets. Repertoires with fewer than 30,000 or more than 120,000 public chains were left out of co-occurrence clustering, as were about 5 repertoires with anomalous nucleotide sharing. The table comes from immuneACCESS by way of TCRdb, which keeps in-frame sequences with V and J called. Part of the clones is missing from these tables; in studies checked, under half for an unresolved V gene and the rest for unknown reasons. V and J calls and clone size are as listed in that table; D and trimming were resolved from the DNA. Here the sample has a few hundred thousand clones; more than 80% occur a single time. The ten largest clones represent about 3.1% of the sample.

Regarding this clone: It has no known antigen specificity. No quality values exist for individual bases; no much larger clone is one base distant.

Study-level results and caveats: In an earlier analysis of approximately 590 of the donors, most TCR beta V segments appeared in productive rearrangements about 90% or about 30% of the time, broadly matching IMGT annotations. Compared with the 666-donor mean, donors in an Asian-associated ancestry cluster had fewer N-insertions in productive TCRs, according to a later genetic analysis. In a later analysis, HLA-associated TCR beta chains showed more clonal expansion and lower generation probabilities than non-associated chains that were equally common. The earlier analysis of 587 of the donors excluded over 15 rarely observed V segments, including chromosome 9 orphons, because counts were too low. Because some donors lacked HLA typing at each locus, the association tests relied only on the typed subset. A later genetic analysis associated a missense DCLRE1C variant with V-gene and J-gene trimming of TCR beta chains, and an independent cohort replicated the association. According to a later analysis, TCR association rates differed among HLA loci, with DRB1 alleles showing the most associated TCRs and HLA-C alleles showing the fewest. A cluster of highly shared sequence variants was judged likely to represent a technical artifact of the sequencing pipeline. In vitro tests confirmed that a few of the cytomegalovirus-associated TCR beta chains recognize cytomegalovirus antigens. In a later analysis, some 18,000 TCR beta sequences were associated with specific HLA alleles at a false discovery rate of 0.05. A further reported finding was that TCR beta sequences accurately predicted the HLA-A and HLA-B alleles for most subjects in the first cohort. The presence/absence analyses assumed that sequencing depth was roughly uniform across donors, and that assumption may not be true. Correlated functional status among segregating V segments might reflect linkage disequilibrium, but an unknown experimental factor could not be ruled out. When HLA alleles, especially DR and DQ, strongly co-occurred, TCR associations were difficult to assign to individual alleles. In this cohort, only TCR beta chains were sequenced, and detectable features were limited by the absence of alpha or paired-chain data. Across donors, most TCR sequences were observed very rarely, whereas some public TCRs were present in many individuals. Some IMGT-functional V segments, including TRBV6-2 and TRBV6-3, could not be told apart with the 87-base-pair reads, so those segments were excluded. The study listed over 150 TCR beta chains as associated with cytomegalovirus. Most CMV-associated TCR beta chains appeared to be HLA-restricted in a later analysis, and the HLA associations seemed to be driven largely by CMV exposure. The authors suggested that the approach could potentially be extended to other disease states and immunological phenotypes. In both the original and validation cohorts, the classifier was reported to diagnose cytomegalovirus status with high specificity and sensitivity. According to a later analysis, parvovirus B19, influenza, CMV and Epstein-Barr virus appeared linked to several top co-occurrence clusters. Immune exposure information for the cohort was limited to CMV serostatus.

In total, approximately 700 healthy bone marrow donors made up the cohort. All cohort members were sampled while nominally healthy, although unrecorded immune exposures were likely present. The donor tested CMV seronegative and was one of the 352 seronegative cohort members. A peripheral blood sample was provided by each donor, and peripheral blood mononuclear cells were used for TCR beta sequencing. The Qiagen DNeasy Blood Extraction Kit was used to extract genomic DNA from the blood cell samples. Sequenced: PBMCs. The TCR comes from a young man in good health and CMV-seronegative. The sequence joins TRBV5-6 to TRBJ1-4; TRBD1 matches 9 bases in the middle. The DNA sequence is given as TGTGCCAGCAGTACCGGGACAGGGTCTACTAATGAAAAACTGTTTTTT. Translated, this is CASSTGTGSTNEKLFF.